The sequence of this T cell receptor (beta chain) was determined in a study of Ad26.COV2.S vaccination and SARS-CoV-2 variants. Documented treatment: approximately 18 received Ad26.COV2.S at low or high dose, single or two shots; roughly five received placebo; per-sample allocation not given. On day 63 after the first injection, vaccine and placebo recipients gave samples. Adults aged 18-55 years in Boston included the donor. The study used a vaccine consisting of an Ad26 vector that expressed Wuhan-strain SARS-CoV-2 spike. This CDR3 has 15 amino acids. Germline lookup yields CDR1 SGHRS and CDR2 YFSETQ. Trimming removed 0 bases from V and 5 bases from J, with 12 bases in between. Notes on this clone: Its antigen is undetermined.

Study-wide results and limits: Total T cell responses may have been underestimated by the TCR breadth and depth analyses. Marked by substantial breadth, spike-specific CD8+ and CD4+ T cell responses were reportedly seen after vaccination.

Assay used: immunoSEQ multiplex PCR; TCRdb lists only in-frame clones, some missing. The profile shows about 440,000 clones, 90% of them singletons. The source was peripheral blood, collected in a trial of Ad26.COV2.S vaccine versus placebo. V and J are TRBV5-1 and TRBJ2-1; D is tentatively TRBD1 or TRBD2 (5 bases each). The sequence was collected from a person aged 18-60 years who received the Ad26.COV2.S COVID-19 vaccine or a placebo. The CDR3 reads CASSLGGYANNEQFF. As DNA, the CDR3 is TGCGCCAGCAGCTTGGGGGGGTACGCCAACAATGAGCAGTTCTTC.